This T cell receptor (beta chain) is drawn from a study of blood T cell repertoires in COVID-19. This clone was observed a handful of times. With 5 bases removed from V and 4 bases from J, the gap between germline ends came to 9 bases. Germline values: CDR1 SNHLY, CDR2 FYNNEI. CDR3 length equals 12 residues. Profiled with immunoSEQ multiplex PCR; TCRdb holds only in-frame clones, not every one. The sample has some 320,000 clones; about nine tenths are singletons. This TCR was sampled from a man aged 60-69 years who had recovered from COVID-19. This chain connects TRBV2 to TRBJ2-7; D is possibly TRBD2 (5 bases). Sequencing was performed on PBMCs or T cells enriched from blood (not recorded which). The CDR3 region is CASSRETYEQYF. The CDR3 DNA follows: TGTGCCAGCAGTCGGGAAACTTACGAGCAGTACTTC. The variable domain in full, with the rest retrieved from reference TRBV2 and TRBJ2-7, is EPEVTQTPSHQVTQMGQEVILRCVPISNHLYFYWYRQILGQKVEFLVSFYNNEISEKSEIFDDQFSVERPDGSNFTLKIRSTKLEDSAMYFCASSRETYEQYFGPGTRLTVT.